What follows are 32 T cell receptor beta chains derived from one specimen sequenced in a study of cytomegalovirus exposure and HLA in healthy donors. Vbeta (60) and Jbeta (13) primers were used in the PCR. Method: immunoSEQ multiplex PCR; TCRdb's copy keeps in-frame clones and lacks some. This sample has around 150,000 clones, with roughly 87% found just once. Material for sequencing was PBMCs. The receptors were sampled from a woman aged 40 to 50 in good health and CMV-seronegative.

This clone was detected only once. Other DNA sequences in this sample translate to the same CDR3. V is TRBV10-3 and J is TRBJ2-1; 13 bases fit TRBD2. CDR3 length: 13 residues. J gave up 8 bases and V 10 bases, and 5 bases lay outside the gene matches. Germline CDR1 reads ENHRY; CDR2 reads SYGVKD. The CDR3 DNA reads TGTGCCACTACACTAGCGGGAGGGGATGAGCAGTTCTTC. As protein: CATTLAGGDEQFF.

This clone was detected a few times. The genes are TRBV25-1 and TRBJ2-3; perhaps TRBD2 as D (5 bases). The CDR3 has 16 amino acids. Germline CDR1 MGHDK, CDR2 SYGVNS. Between the trimmed V and J ends, which lost 5 bases and 4 bases, there was a span of 19 bases. The CDR3 nucleotides read TGTGCCAGCAGTAGGACGGGGTCTTGGAGCCCAGATACGCAGTATTTT. Translating it yields CASSRTGSWSPDTQYF.

V usage is TRBV30 and J usage is TRBJ1-4; 8 nucleotides agree with TRBD1. V shed 3 bases and J 10 bases; nucleotides not matched to a gene: 4. Germline CDR1 and CDR2: GTSNPN and SVGIG (reference sequence). The CDR3 has 12 amino acids. CDR3 DNA: TGTGCCTGGAGAGGACAGGGAGGAAAACTGTTTTTT. This codes for CAWRGQGGKLFF. Full variable domain (remainder filled in from reference TRBV30 and TRBJ1-4): SQTIHQWPATLVQPVGSPLSLECTVEGTSNPNLYWYRQAAGRGLQLLFYSVGIGQISSEVPQNLSASRPQDRQFILSSKKLLLSDSGFYLCAWRGQGGKLFFGSGTQLSVL.

This chain links TRBV15 with TRBJ2-7; tentatively, D is TRBD1 (6 bases). Germline V gene data show CDR1 as LNHNV and CDR2 as YYDKDF (reference sequence). The CDR3 spans 15 residues. Trimming cost V 1 base and J 1 base, with 11 bases left between them. The CDR3: CATSRGPDSSYEQYF. CDR3 nucleotide sequence: TGTGCCACCAGCAGAGGTCCGGACAGTTCCTACGAGCAGTACTTC.

V gene TRBV27 combines with J gene TRBJ2-5; 10 nucleotides agree with TRBD2. CDR1 MNHEY and CDR2 SMNVEV come from the germline V gene (reference sequence). V was pared by 2 bases and J by 4 bases, with 10 bases of the junction left unmatched. CDR3 length: 17 residues. CDR3 sequence reads: CASSLMGAGGLRETQYF. CDR3 DNA: TGTGCCAGCAGTTTAATGGGAGCGGGAGGGTTACGAGAGACCCAGTACTTC.

The chain joins TRBV7-8 to TRBJ1-1; 8 nucleotides align to TRBD1. J was trimmed by 0 bases and V by 7 bases; bases with no gene match: 7. Germline V gives CDR1 SGHVS, CDR2 FQNEAQ. The CDR3 contains 15 residues. The CDR3 DNA follows: TGTGCCAGCACCCGAGGACAGGGATTGAACACTGAAGCTTTCTTT. It is translated as CASTRGQGLNTEAFF.

This chain links TRBV5-1 with TRBJ2-2; 8 nucleotides line up with TRBD2. Germline loops: CDR1 SGHRS, CDR2 YFSETQ. V gave up 2 bases and J gave up 4 bases; unmatched junction bases: 1. This CDR3 has 14 residues. The CDR3 loop reads CASSFGGATGELFF. For the CDR3, the DNA is TGCGCCAGCAGCTTCGGGGGGGCCACCGGGGAGCTGTTTTTT.

The chain uses TRBV5-1 and TRBJ2-1; 12 positions agree with TRBD2. This CDR3 region has 18 residues. Germline V gene data show CDR1 as SGHRS and CDR2 as YFSETQ. After removal of 0 bases from V and 4 bases from J, the junction contained 8 bases not matched to a gene. CDR3 residues: CASSLVLAGGPEYNEQFF. The CDR3 coding sequence is TGCGCCAGCAGCTTGGTTCTAGCGGGAGGGCCGGAGTACAATGAGCAGTTCTTC.

V gene TRBV13 combines with J gene TRBJ2-7; TRBD2 matches 7 bases. Germline V gene data show CDR1 as PRHDT and CDR2 as FYEKMQ (reference sequence). The trim removed 5 bases at V and 11 bases at J, leaving 12 bases unmatched. This CDR3 spans 13 amino acids. The CDR3 is CASSRSKRDRKYF. CDR3 nucleotides: TGTGCCAGCAGCCGCTCCAAGCGGGATAGGAAGTACTTC. Filled out from reference TRBV13 and TRBJ2-7, the complete variable domain reads AAGVIQSPRHLIKEKRETATLKCYPIPRHDTVYWYQQGPGQDPQFLISFYEKMQSDKGSIPDRFSAQQFSDYHSELNMSSLELGDSALYFCASSRSKRDRKYFGPGTRLTVT.

The gene calls are TRBV9 and TRBJ2-3; 8 bases are a match to TRBD2. The CDR3 has 17 residues. Germline loops: CDR1 SGDLS, CDR2 YYNGEE. Losses at the gene ends were 2 bases for V and 3 bases for J; bases not matched to a gene: 11. The CDR3 region has the DNA TGTGCCAGCAGCGTGGACCTGGGACTAGGCGTTACAGATACGCAGTATTTT. Translated: CASSVDLGLGVTDTQYF.

CDR3 coding DNA: TGCGCCAGCAGCTTGCTCACTAGCGGGAGCTACGAGCAGTACTTC. Protein sequence: CASSLLTSGSYEQYF. This rearrangement joins TRBV5-1 to TRBJ2-5, with TRBD2 matching over 11 bases. The end of the DNA aligns better with TRBJ2-7, so the J call may be wrong. Germline loops: CDR1 SGHRS, CDR2 YFSETQ. The CDR3 contains 15 residues.

This chain joins TRBV30 and TRBJ2-1; D is perhaps TRBD2 (6 bases). The ends were cut back, 3 bases at V and 6 bases at J, with 12 bases in the middle. The CDR3 is 13 residues long. Germline V gene lookup returns CDR1 GTSNPN and CDR2 SVGIG (reference sequence). The CDR3 loop reads CAWRRAGRNEQFF. The CDR3 coding sequence is TGTGCCTGGAGAAGGGCGGGACGCAATGAGCAGTTCTTC.

The genes are TRBV6-6 and TRBJ2-5; 8 bases fit TRBD1. Trimming cost V 2 bases and J 4 bases; bases outside gene matches: 3. This CDR3 has 14 residues. Germline V gene sequence: CDR1 MNHNY, CDR2 SVGAGI (reference sequence). CDR3 sequence (DNA): TGTGCCAGCAGTTACGTTCAGGGGGCAGAGACCCAGTACTTC. It is translated as CASSYVQGAETQYF.

The chain couples TRBV2 to TRBJ2-7; D might be TRBD2 (6 bases). Germline loops: CDR1 SNHLY, CDR2 FYNNEI. The CDR3 is 13 residues long. V lost 3 bases, J lost 3 bases, and 9 bases lay in between. In DNA, the CDR3 is TGTGCCAGCAGTGAGGGACTTTACTACGAGCAGTACTTC. Protein product: CASSEGLYYEQYF. Full variable domain (outside the CDR3, taken from reference TRBV2 and TRBJ2-7): EPEVTQTPSHQVTQMGQEVILRCVPISNHLYFYWYRQILGQKVEFLVSFYNNEISEKSEIFDDQFSVERPDGSNFTLKIRSTKLEDSAMYFCASSEGLYYEQYFGPGTRLTVT.

The chain links TRBV7-2 to TRBJ2-2, with a weak D call TRBD1 (5 bases). V shed 1 base and J shed 6 bases, with 9 bases lying between them. This CDR3 contains 14 residues. In germline, CDR1 is SGHTA, CDR2 FQGNSA. The CDR3 loop reads CASSLVGAAGELFF. In DNA form, the CDR3 reads TGTGCCAGCAGCTTAGTAGGGGCGGCCGGGGAGCTGTTTTTT.

V gene TRBV4-2 combines with J gene TRBJ1-6, with D hard to call. V lost 1 base to trimming and J lost 8 bases, with 12 bases between them. The CDR3 sequence is 15 residues long. Germline V gives CDR1 LGHNA, CDR2 YNFKEQ. The CDR3 is CASSQGHSPDSPLHF. The CDR3 DNA is TGTGCCAGCAGCCAAGGTCACAGTCCGGATTCACCCCTCCACTTT.

This clone has more than one count but fewer than ten. V is TRBV6-4 and J is TRBJ2-3; TRBD1 aligns across 11 bases. The CDR3 spans 13 residues. Germline values: CDR1 MRHNA, CDR2 SNTAGT. Trimming cost V 10 bases and J 5 bases; bases outside gene matches: 5. CDR3 coding DNA: TGTGCCACCTCCGGGACAGGGGGAGATACGCAGTATTTT. Protein sequence: CATSGTGGDTQYF.

This chain connects TRBV16 to TRBJ1-2; D unclear. The CDR3 runs to 13 residues. The germline V gene has CDR1 KGHSY and CDR2 FQNENV. The V and J ends lost 0 bases and 6 bases respectively, with 8 bases between them. CDR3 loop: CASSQSPEDGYTF. DNA of the CDR3: TGTGCCAGCAGCCAATCGCCGGAGGATGGCTACACCTTC.

The genes are TRBV28 and TRBJ1-5, with 10 nucleotides matching TRBD1. In germline, CDR1 is MDHEN, CDR2 SYDVKM. Losses at the gene ends were 5 bases for V and 5 bases for J; bases not matched to a gene: 6. This CDR3 comprises 15 residues. In nucleotides, the CDR3 is TGTGCCAGCAGTCCGGACAGGGGGTTCGATCAGCCCCAGCATTTT. Amino acids: CASSPDRGFDQPQHF.

The chain is built from TRBV27 and TRBJ1-2; 8 nucleotides agree with TRBD1. The CDR3 extends over 15 amino acids. Germline CDR1 reads MNHEY; CDR2 reads SMNVEV (reference sequence). V shed 5 bases and J 3 bases; nucleotides not matched to a gene: 8. The CDR3, as DNA: TGTGCCAGCAGTCCCACAGGGGGTTCTTACTATGGCTACACCTTC. This gives the protein CASSPTGGSYYGYTF.

The gene calls are TRBV29-1 and TRBJ2-1; the match to TRBD2 covers 12 bases. The CDR3 has 16 amino acids. The germline V gene has CDR1 SQVTM and CDR2 ANQGSEA. In DNA form, the CDR3 reads TGCAGTGCTAGCGGGAGGGAGGGTAGCTCCTACAATGAGCAGTTCTTC. Protein: CSASGREGSSYNEQFF.

The chain links TRBV5-1 to TRBJ2-3, with no clear D. Germline V gene data show CDR1 as SGHRS and CDR2 as YFSETQ. V lost 0 bases and J 5 bases, leaving 13 bases between the germline ends. The CDR3 has 15 amino acids. CDR3 sequence (DNA): TGCGCCAGCAGCTTGGTTGACCTCTCAGGAGATACGCAGTATTTT. It codes for CASSLVDLSGDTQYF.

J is TRBJ2-2 and V is TRBV6-4; a weak D match, TRBD2 (5 bases). The CDR3 has 15 residues. V shed 0 bases and J shed 4 bases, with 9 bases lying between them. Germline CDR1 and CDR2: MRHNA and SNTAGT. The DNA of the CDR3 is TGTGCCAGCAGTGACTCCGGGGAAGGCACCGGGGAGCTGTTTTTT. Translated, it gives CASSDSGEGTGELFF.

The rearrangement uses TRBV7-2 and TRBJ2-5, with 8 positions matching TRBD2. The last part of the DNA fits TRBJ2-7 better; the J call may be wrong. This CDR3 is built from 16 residues. Germline lookup yields CDR1 SGHTA and CDR2 FQGNSA. The CDR3 loop is CASSSDSAGAQYEQYF. In DNA, the CDR3 is TGTGCCAGCAGCTCAGACTCAGCGGGAGCTCAATACGAGCAGTACTTC.

The chain is built from TRBV7-8 and TRBJ1-4, with 7 bases matching TRBD1. The J segment lost 5 bases and the V segment lost 4 bases, leaving 10 bases of the junction unmatched. CDR3 length: 16 residues. Germline V CDR1 and CDR2: SGHVS, FQNEAQ. CDR3 sequence: CASSSLPGQPNEKLFF. The CDR3 DNA is TGTGCCAGCAGCTCGCTTCCGGGACAGCCCAATGAAAAACTGTTTTTT.

CDR3: CASNNDRVETQYF. In DNA form, the CDR3 reads TGTGCCAGCAACAACGACAGGGTGGAGACCCAGTACTTC. The chain couples TRBV7-6 to TRBJ2-5; 7 bases fit TRBD1. With 7 bases clipped from V and 5 bases from J, the junction kept 7 bases outside the gene matches. Germline-derived CDR1 and CDR2 are SGHVS and FNYEAQ. The CDR3 has 13 amino acids.

This chain uses TRBV5-6 with TRBJ2-1, with TRBD2 identical over 8 bases. This CDR3 has 16 residues. Germline V gene lookup returns CDR1 SGHDT and CDR2 YYEEEE. The J segment lost 4 bases and the V segment lost 1 base, leaving 7 bases of the junction unmatched. CDR3 in amino acids: CASSLTSGRRYNEQFF. CDR3 in DNA: TGTGCCAGCAGCTTGACTAGCGGACGGAGATACAATGAGCAGTTCTTC.

The chain links TRBV9 to TRBJ2-5, with D perhaps TRBD1 (6 bases). The V gene's germline CDR1 is SGDLS and CDR2 YYNGEE. V dropped 3 bases and J dropped 2 bases, with 11 bases sitting between them. This CDR3 region has 14 residues. The CDR3 DNA reads TGTGCCAGCAGCGCCCTAGGACAGCAAGAGACCCAGTACTTC. This sequence encodes CASSALGQQETQYF.

This chain links TRBV5-1 with TRBJ2-3; 7 nucleotides align to TRBD1. The CDR3 spans 14 residues. Germline V lookup: CDR1 SGHRS, CDR2 YFSETQ. V was clipped by 4 bases and J by 4 bases; unmatched bases: 6. This chain's CDR3 is CASSPTGSADTQYF. CDR3 in DNA: TGCGCCAGCAGCCCGACAGGGTCGGCAGATACGCAGTATTTT.

The chain combines TRBV28 with TRBJ1-2; 7 bases are shared with TRBD1. This CDR3 is built from 15 residues. The V segment lost 8 bases and the J segment 5 bases; nucleotides outside the gene matches: 14. Germline loops: CDR1 MDHEN, CDR2 SYDVKM. The chain's CDR3 is CASVTGTVSPYGYTF. For the CDR3, the DNA is TGTGCCAGCGTAACCGGGACAGTGAGTCCTTATGGCTACACCTTC.

Only a few counts were recorded for this clone. This sample includes further DNA sequences coding for the same CDR3. This chain connects TRBV11-2 to TRBJ2-7; 10 bases are shared with TRBD2. There are 15 residues in the CDR3. The germline gives CDR1 SGHAT, CDR2 FQNNGV. The junction had 5 bases not matched to a gene; V was cut back by 3 bases and J by 3 bases. The CDR3 spells CASSLVLAGVYEQYF. The DNA of the CDR3 is TGTGCCAGCAGCTTGGTGCTAGCGGGGGTCTACGAGCAGTACTTC.

The gene calls are TRBV4-1 and TRBJ1-6, with 10 bases aligning to TRBD1. Germline lookup yields CDR1 MGHRA and CDR2 YSYEKL. The CDR3 runs to 17 residues. V trimming: 4 bases; J trimming: 7 bases; junction bases outside the gene matches: 10. CDR3 coding DNA: TGCGCCAGCAGCCTTACAAGGGGACAGGGGATGAATTCACCCCTCCACTTT. Translated: CASSLTRGQGMNSPLHF.